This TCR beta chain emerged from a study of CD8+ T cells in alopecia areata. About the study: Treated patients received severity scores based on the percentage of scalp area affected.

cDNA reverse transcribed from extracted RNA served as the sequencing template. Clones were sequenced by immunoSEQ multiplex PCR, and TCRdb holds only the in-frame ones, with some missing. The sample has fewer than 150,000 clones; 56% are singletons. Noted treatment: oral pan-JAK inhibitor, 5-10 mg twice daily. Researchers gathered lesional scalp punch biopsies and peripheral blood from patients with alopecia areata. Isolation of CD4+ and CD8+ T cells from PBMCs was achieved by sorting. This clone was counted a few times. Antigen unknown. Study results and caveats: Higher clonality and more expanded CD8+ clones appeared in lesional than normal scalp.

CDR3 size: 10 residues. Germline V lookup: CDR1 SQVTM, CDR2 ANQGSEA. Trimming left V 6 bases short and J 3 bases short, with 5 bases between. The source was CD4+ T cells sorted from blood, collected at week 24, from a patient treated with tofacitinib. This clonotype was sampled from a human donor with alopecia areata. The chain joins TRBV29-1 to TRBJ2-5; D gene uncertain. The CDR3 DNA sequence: TGCAGCGTGCGAGAAGAGACCCAGTACTTC. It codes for CSVREETQYF.